A single T cell receptor beta chain is shown here with its context. CDR1 SGHAT and CDR2 FQNNGV come from the germline V gene. With V trimmed by 4 bases and J by 5 bases, 5 bases remained unmatched. The CDR3 loop spans 15 amino acids. Sequencing used immunoSEQ multiplex PCR; TCRdb keeps in-frame clones, though not all of them. The data show 220,000 or so clones, 82% seen once. The data were obtained in a study of blood T cell repertoires in COVID-19. Overall study context: PBMCs, B-cell-depleted T cells, or T cells provided the cDNA or gDNA that made up the material.

Researchers sorted participants into cohorts using their self-reported clinical history. Symptom resolution, clearance, or two negative PCRs marked the recovered donors of Cohort 3. The sequenced material came from PBMCs or T cells enriched from blood (not recorded which). The sequence was obtained from a woman aged 60-75 years who had recovered from COVID-19. The chain links TRBV11-2 to TRBJ2-3; TRBD2 aligns across 11 bases. The CDR3 loop is CASSSSGTSGDTQYF. The CDR3 coding sequence is TGTGCCAGCAGCTCATCCGGGACTAGCGGAGATACGCAGTATTTT.